These 19 T cell receptor beta chains were sequenced from one sample in a study of identical twins (dated by TCRdb to the mid-2010s). The library was obtained by 5' RACE. This sample was sequenced with an Illumina HiSeq 2000. TCRdb reprocessing: public reads trimmed at Q25 with fastp, clones called with MiXCR, in-frame beta chains kept. Merged by CDR3 protein, the rows form single entries marked with the most common genes and DNA. In all, the sample holds some 1,600,000 distinct CDR3 sequences, and around a third of those were seen once. The ten largest account for approximately 0.29% of the sample. The sample comprised cord blood. Every receptor here comes from a newborn girl in good health.

This rearrangement joins TRBV5-5 to TRBJ2-3; D not certain. The CDR3 loop spans 15 amino acids. Germline CDR1 and CDR2: SGHKS and YYEKEE (reference sequence). Trimming stripped 7 bases from V and 2 bases from J, with 17 bases between. As DNA, the CDR3 is TGTGCCAGCGTTACTTGGACCGACTTCACAGATACGCAGTATTTT. Translation gives CASVTWTDFTDTQYF.

This clonotype was observed a few times. The J gene is TRBJ2-4, the V gene TRBV9, with D perhaps matching TRBD1 or TRBD2 (5 bases each). This CDR3 is built from 16 residues. Between the trimmed V and J ends, which lost 0 bases and 2 bases, there was a span of 12 bases. CDR1 and CDR2 (germline): SGDLS, YYNGEE. DNA of the CDR3: TGTGCCAGCAGCGTAGCCGGTGGGGGACCCAAAAACATTCAGTACTTC. Protein: CASSVAGGGPKNIQYF.

The chain links TRBV5-1 to TRBJ2-3; 10 nucleotides match TRBD1. This CDR3 has 16 amino acids. V shed 4 bases, J shed 4 bases, and the junction held 9 bases outside the gene matches. Germline lookup yields CDR1 SGHRS and CDR2 YFSETQ. The CDR3 region is CASSLPGQGGADTQYF. The CDR3, as DNA: TGCGCCAGCAGCCTGCCAGGACAGGGGGGCGCAGATACGCAGTATTTT.

The chain has TRBV6-1 and TRBJ1-4, with D perhaps TRBD1 (6 bases). CDR1 and CDR2 (germline): MNHNS, SASEGT. V gave up 6 bases and J gave up 3 bases, with 14 bases separating them. The CDR3 has 15 amino acids. CDR3 amino acids: CASRSKGGPNEKLFF. In DNA form, the CDR3 reads TGTGCCAGCAGAAGTAAAGGGGGTCCTAATGAAAAACTGTTTTTT.

A word on this clonotype: One base away lies a much larger clone, so this may be a sequencing read error. The rearrangement uses TRBV28 and TRBJ2-4; 7 bases line up with TRBD1. The CDR3 contains 16 residues. Germline assignment: CDR1 MDHEN and CDR2 SYDVKM. The CDR3 loop is CVSSRTGPLAKNIQYF. In DNA form, the CDR3 reads TGTGTCAGCAGTAGGACAGGTCCCCTAGCCAAAAACATTCAGTACTTC.

This clonotype was recorded a few times. This rearrangement joins TRBV29-1 to TRBJ1-2; 8 bases agree with TRBD1. The CDR3 covers 14 residues. From germline, CDR1 is SQVTM and CDR2 ANQGSEA. V lost 5 bases and J lost 8; bases outside the gene matches: 13. CDR3 amino acids: CSVIGRTGRGGYTF. In DNA, the CDR3 is TGCAGCGTTATCGGGAGGACAGGGCGGGGAGGCTACACCTTC.

Only a few counts were recorded for this clonotype. The chain carries TRBV12-3 or TRBV12-4 and TRBJ1-1, with 9 bases fitting TRBD1. CDR3 size: 12 residues. J gave up 3 bases and V 8 bases, and 1 base lay outside the gene matches. The CDR3 nucleotides read TGTGCCAGCGGGACAGGGTACACTGAAGCTTTCTTT. Encoded protein: CASGTGYTEAFF.

V usage is TRBV20-1 and J usage is TRBJ2-4; D unresolved. V shed 5 bases and J shed 0 bases, with 8 bases lying between them. Germline assignment: CDR1 DFQATT and CDR2 SNEGSKA (reference sequence). There are 13 residues in the CDR3. The CDR3 coding sequence is TGCAGTGCTGTCCAGGTAGCCAAAAACATTCAGTACTTC. Protein product: CSAVQVAKNIQYF.

The chain uses TRBV20-1 and TRBJ1-2; weak D call: TRBD1 (6 bases). CDR3 length: 15 residues. The germline V gene has CDR1 DFQATT and CDR2 SNEGSKA (reference sequence). V was clipped by 3 bases and J by 4 bases, with 18 bases between them. CDR3 amino acids: CSARPQGPFLYGYTF. The CDR3 bases are TGCAGTGCTAGGCCCCAGGGGCCTTTCCTCTATGGCTACACCTTC.

A few counts support this clonotype. The V gene is TRBV12-3 or TRBV12-4, the J gene TRBJ2-1; D unclear. This CDR3 is built from 13 residues. V was shortened by 6 bases and J by 6 bases, with 12 bases between the two germline ends. The CDR3 bases are TGTGCCAGCAGCCGTGGACCATCCAATGAGCAGTTCTTC. Its protein is CASSRGPSNEQFF.

The CDR3: CSATDRGRGYTF. CDR3 sequence (DNA): TGCAGTGCCACTGACAGGGGACGGGGCTACACCTTC. The V call is TRBV20-1, the J call TRBJ1-2, with TRBD1 matching over 8 bases. This CDR3 has 12 amino acids. Germline V gene lookup returns CDR1 DFQATT and CDR2 SNEGSKA (reference sequence). The V gene end was trimmed by 6 bases and the J gene end by 8 bases; junction bases not matched to a gene: 8.

J is TRBJ2-1 and V is TRBV28; TRBD1 is a possible D gene (6 bases). The CDR3 spans 15 residues. V lost 5 bases and J 5 bases, leaving 16 bases between the germline ends. The V gene's germline CDR1 is MDHEN and CDR2 SYDVKM. Written as DNA, the CDR3 is TGTGCCAGCAGTCCACCCGTCGGACAGAACAATGAGCAGTTCTTC. It specifies CASSPPVGQNNEQFF. Based on the CDR3 plus reference TRBV28 and TRBJ2-1, the full variable domain is DVKVTQSSRYLVKRTGEKVFLECVQDMDHENMFWYRQDPGLGLRLIYFSYDVKMKEKGDIPEGYSVSREKKERFSLILESASTNQTSMYLCASSPPVGQNNEQFFGPGTRLTVL.

The chain has TRBV5-4 and TRBJ2-7, with unresolved D. The CDR3 contains 13 residues. Per germline, CDR1 SGHNT and CDR2 YYREEE (reference sequence). V was shortened by 6 bases and J by 2 bases, with 12 bases between the two germline ends. CDR3 region: CASMGPPAYEQYF. Written as DNA, the CDR3 is TGTGCCAGCATGGGTCCACCAGCCTACGAGCAGTACTTC.

V usage is TRBV20-1 and J usage is TRBJ1-1; D gene uncertain. The germline V and J ends were trimmed by 2 bases and 1 base, with 14 bases remaining between them. The germline gives CDR1 DFQATT, CDR2 SNEGSKA (reference sequence). The length of the CDR3 is 15 residues. The DNA of the CDR3 is TGCAGTGCTAGACCTACCCGGTCGGGGAACACTGAAGCTTTCTTT. Protein: CSARPTRSGNTEAFF.

This clonotype was picked up a small number of times. J is TRBJ2-1 and V is TRBV5-1; 8 bases align to TRBD2. The CDR3 covers 19 residues. Germline V gives CDR1 SGHRS, CDR2 YFSETQ. With 0 bases clipped from V and 5 bases from J, the junction kept 16 bases outside the gene matches. The chain's CDR3 is CASSLAGSGILGLNNEQFF. The CDR3 DNA is TGCGCCAGCAGCTTGGCGGGTAGCGGGATACTGGGGCTTAACAATGAGCAGTTCTTC.

The rearrangement links TRBV7-2 to TRBJ2-7, with TRBD2 identical over 8 bases. The CDR3 is 14 residues long. Germline-derived CDR1 and CDR2 are SGHTA and FQGNSA. V gave up 1 base and J gave up 7 bases; unmatched junction bases: 6. DNA of the CDR3: TGTGCCAGCAGCTTAGTCGTTAGCGGGATGGAGCAGTACTTC. This codes for CASSLVVSGMEQYF.

CDR3 bases: TGTGCCAGCAGTTTTTGGACAGGGGGCGACTATGGCTACACCTTC. Amino acid sequence: CASSFWTGGDYGYTF. The V and J genes are TRBV12-3 or TRBV12-4 and TRBJ1-2; 11 bases map to TRBD1. With 3 bases clipped from V and 3 bases from J, the junction kept 3 bases outside the gene matches. The CDR3 length is 15 residues.

This rearrangement joins TRBV7-9 to TRBJ2-5, with 13 bases matching TRBD2. CDR1 and CDR2 (germline): SEHNR, FQNEAQ (reference sequence). J was trimmed by 11 bases and V by 4 bases; bases with no gene match: 13. The CDR3 covers 16 residues. The CDR3 is CASSYLLAGGPEEQYF. As DNA, the CDR3 is TGTGCCAGCAGCTATCTACTAGCGGGAGGGCCGGAGGAGCAGTACTTC.

This clonotype was counted at least ten times. The CDR3 sequence: CSSCRYEQYF. CDR3 sequence (DNA): TGCAGCTCTTGCCGGTACGAGCAGTACTTC. The chain combines TRBV29-1 with TRBJ2-7; unclear D gene. This CDR3 has 10 amino acids. CDR1 and CDR2 (germline): SQVTM, ANQGSEA. Trimming cost V 8 bases and J 4 bases, with 9 bases left between them.